The source of this T cell receptor beta chain is a study of blood T cell repertoires in COVID-19. Study-level information: Specimens from acute and convalescent COVID-19 originated in the United States, Italy and Spain.

The germline V and J ends were trimmed by 3 bases and 2 bases, with 10 bases remaining between them. The V gene's germline CDR1 is MNHEY and CDR2 SMNVEV (reference sequence). CDR3 length equals 14 residues. TCRdb's table, derived via immunoSEQ multiplex PCR, lists solely in-frame clones and lacks some. The sample comprises 300,000 to 400,000 clones, about 86% of which are singletons, and around 4.4% rests with the top ten. The sequenced sample consisted of PBMCs or T cells enriched from blood (not recorded which). This TCR was sampled from a woman aged 40 to 55 with acute COVID-19. The V gene is TRBV27, the J gene TRBJ1-2; D not resolved. CDR3 amino acids: CASSLISGNYGYTF. In DNA form, the CDR3 reads TGTGCCAGCAGTTTGATTTCAGGCAACTATGGCTACACCTTC.